A single sample gave rise to the 10 T cell receptor beta chains below, sequenced in a study of blood T cell repertoires in COVID-19. Assay used: immunoSEQ multiplex PCR; TCRdb lists only in-frame clones, some missing. The table includes fewer than 350,000 clones, roughly 90% detected once. The sequencing input was peripheral blood. Every receptor here comes from a man between 18 and 35 years old with active or convalescent COVID-19.

This chain uses TRBV3-1 (or the pseudogene TRBV3-2) with TRBJ1-2, with TRBD1 matching over 11 bases. The germline V gene encodes CDR1 LGHDT and CDR2 YNNKEL (reference sequence). The V segment lost 0 bases and the J segment 4 bases; nucleotides outside the gene matches: 1. This CDR3 is 15 amino acids long. This chain's CDR3 is CASSQDGTGGYGYTF. CDR3 coding DNA: TGTGCCAGCAGCCAAGATGGGACAGGGGGCTATGGCTACACCTTC.

The chain carries TRBV10-3 and TRBJ1-1, with TRBD1 matching over 8 bases. Per the germline V gene, CDR1 is ENHRY and CDR2 is SYGVKD. V lost 2 bases and J lost 3; bases outside the gene matches: 8. The CDR3 has 16 residues. The CDR3 DNA reads TGTGCCATCAGTGAGAGGGCCACAGGGGGGGACACTGAAGCTTTCTTT. This translates into CAISERATGGDTEAFF.

V and J are TRBV9 and TRBJ1-5; D may be TRBD1 (5 bases). CDR3 length: 13 residues. V lost 0 bases and J lost 11, with 12 bases in between. Germline CDR1 is SGDLS and CDR2 is YYNGEE. CDR3 loop: CASSVADGGAQHF. As DNA, the CDR3 is TGTGCCAGCAGCGTAGCGGATGGGGGGGCCCAGCATTTT.

As to this clone: Given a far larger clone just one base away, this is likely a sequencing read error. The chain joins TRBV7-3 to TRBJ2-2; a weak D match, TRBD2 (5 bases). This CDR3 is 13 amino acids long. Per germline, CDR1 SGHTA and CDR2 FQGTGA. V dropped 4 bases and J dropped 5 bases, with 8 bases sitting between them. This CDR3 is CASSSPGTGELFF. CDR3 nucleotides: TGTGCCAGCAGCTCCCCGGGGACCGGGGAGCTGTTTTTT.

This sequence joins TRBV6-5 and TRBJ1-2; D is possibly TRBD1 (5 bases). The CDR3 totals 15 residues. Per germline, CDR1 MNHEY and CDR2 SVGAGI. Trimming cost V 7 bases and J 2 bases, with 17 bases left between them. In DNA form, the CDR3 reads TGTGCCAGCAAGGCAGGGCCTTCGGTGAACTATGGCTACACCTTC. Protein sequence: CASKAGPSVNYGYTF.

V gene TRBV10-3 combines with J gene TRBJ2-7, with D possibly being TRBD2 (6 bases). The CDR3 loop spans 14 amino acids. From germline, CDR1 is ENHRY and CDR2 SYGVKD. The V end was cut by 5 bases, the J end by 5 bases, with 16 bases between. The CDR3 here is CAISTTGLEDEQYF. The DNA for the CDR3 is TGTGCCATCAGTACGACGGGACTGGAGGACGAGCAGTACTTC.

V usage is TRBV23-1 and J usage is TRBJ2-3; TRBD1 is a possible D gene (6 bases). TRBV23-1 is placed among ORFs of uncertain function. Trimming removed 0 bases at V and 0 bases at J, with 25 bases between. The CDR3 length is 21 residues. CDR3 in DNA: TGCGCCAGCAGTCAATCGTTGAAGGGTTCCGCAGGGGCCGAAAGCACAGATACGCAGTATTTT. Its protein product is CASSQSLKGSAGAESTDTQYF.

The V and J genes are TRBV2 and TRBJ1-2; no definite D call. Between the trimmed V and J ends, which lost 5 bases and 7 bases, there was a span of 20 bases. This CDR3 comprises 15 residues. Germline V gene lookup returns CDR1 SNHLY and CDR2 FYNNEI. CDR3 sequence: CASSSASGRSFGYTF. Here the CDR3 DNA reads TGTGCCAGCAGTAGCGCCTCGGGAAGATCGTTTGGCTACACCTTC.

The V and J genes are TRBV7-8 and TRBJ2-7; tentative D call: TRBD2 (5 bases). The germline V and J ends were trimmed by 4 bases and 7 bases, with 11 bases remaining between them. Germline loops: CDR1 SGHVS, CDR2 FQNEAQ. CDR3 length equals 12 residues. CDR3: CASSSTDLEQYF. Written as DNA, the CDR3 is TGTGCCAGCAGCTCGACGGACTTGGAGCAGTACTTC.

This chain links TRBV28 with TRBJ2-2; 9 positions agree with TRBD2. The CDR3 consists of 15 residues. Germline CDR1 is MDHEN and CDR2 is SYDVKM. V shed 6 bases, J shed 6 bases, and the junction held 8 bases outside the gene matches. CDR3 amino acids: CASSPGLAGAGELFF. The CDR3 DNA follows: TGTGCCAGCAGCCCCGGATTAGCGGGGGCCGGGGAGCTGTTTTTT.